The 8 T cell receptor beta chains presented below share a single source sample, sequenced in a study of post-analysis software for immune sequencing data. The authors incorporated unique molecular identifiers into the TCR beta cDNA libraries. One entry per CDR3 protein results from TCRdb running MiXCR on the PCR reads. The sample lists roughly 730,000 distinct CDR3 sequences, 30% seen once, with roughly 0.53% in the top ten. The antigens for these receptors are not known. Study outcomes and limitations: TRBV segments more frequent in patients than in controls numbered several and included TRBV5-6, TRBV5-1 and TRBV20-1.

Source material: blood. These receptors originate from a girl between 5 and 17 years old with multiple sclerosis.

The V gene is TRBV20-1, the J gene TRBJ2-5; possibly TRBD2 for D (6 bases). The CDR3 is made up of 14 amino acids. CDR1 is DFQATT and CDR2 is SNEGSKA in the germline V gene (reference sequence). The ends were cut back, 6 bases at V and 1 base at J, with 15 bases in the middle. In nucleotides, the CDR3 is TGCAGTGCCCCCCCCCGGGAGACCCAAGAGACCCAGTACTTC. The encoded protein is CSAPPRETQETQYF.

The chain employs TRBV20-1 and TRBJ2-3, with TRBD2 matching over 8 bases. Germline V lookup: CDR1 DFQATT, CDR2 SNEGSKA (reference sequence). The CDR3 has 13 amino acids. V lost 6 bases and J lost 1; bases outside the gene matches: 3. The CDR3 DNA follows: TGCAGTGCAACTAGCGGCCGCACAGATACGCAGTATTTT. Translation gives CSATSGRTDTQYF.

The chain uses TRBV7-2 and TRBJ1-2; the D is unclear. Germline loops: CDR1 SGHTA, CDR2 FQGNSA. The CDR3 runs to 15 residues. Trimming took off 1 base at V and 8 bases at J, with 17 bases between the two ends. CDR3: CASSLERAPRAGYTF. The CDR3 nucleotides read TGTGCCAGCAGCTTAGAAAGAGCACCTCGGGCAGGCTACACCTTC.

This chain uses TRBV10-3 with TRBJ2-5; the D is unclear. V was cut by 3 bases and J by 11 bases, with 22 bases left in between. CDR3 length: 15 residues. CDR1 and CDR2 (germline): ENHRY, SYGVKD. The CDR3 DNA reads TGTGCCATCAGTGAAGGTAGCCCGAGGCCGAATGAGCAGTACTTC. Its protein product is CAISEGSPRPNEQYF.

The chain employs TRBV2 and TRBJ1-5; D is undetermined. The V gene's germline CDR1 is SNHLY and CDR2 FYNNEI. The CDR3 is made up of 14 amino acids. V lost 5 bases and J lost 0, with 8 bases in between. The CDR3 sequence: CASSKAGSNQPQHF. CDR3 bases: TGTGCCAGCAGTAAGGCGGGTAGCAATCAGCCCCAGCATTTT. The whole variable domain, remainder taken from reference TRBV2 and TRBJ1-5, is EPEVTQTPSHQVTQMGQEVILRCVPISNHLYFYWYRQILGQKVEFLVSFYNNEISEKSEIFDDQFSVERPDGSNFTLKIRSTKLEDSAMYFCASSKAGSNQPQHFGDGTRLSIL.

In its sample, this clonotype was seen a few times. V is TRBV29-1 and J is TRBJ2-7; the D gene is possibly TRBD1 (5 bases). The CDR3 covers 12 residues. CDR1 SQVTM and CDR2 ANQGSEA come from the germline V gene. The ends were cut back, 3 bases at V and 5 bases at J, with 11 bases in the middle. The DNA of the CDR3 is TGCAGCGTTGACAAAGGGGCCCACGAGCAGTACTTC. Translation gives CSVDKGAHEQYF.

This clonotype showed up just a few times. The chain employs TRBV10-1 and TRBJ2-3; 13 nucleotides align to TRBD2. V lost 3 bases and J lost 4; bases outside the gene matches: 10. This CDR3 spans 18 amino acids. The germline gives CDR1 WNHNN, CDR2 SYGVQD (reference sequence). CDR3 in DNA: TGCGCCAGCAGTGAAGAGAGTGGACTAGCGGGAGAGGCAGATACGCAGTATTTT. It encodes CASSEESGLAGEADTQYF.

The chain links TRBV20-1 to TRBJ1-4; D not certain. Trimming shortened V by 0 bases and J by 2 bases, and 10 bases separated the two germline ends. The CDR3 is made up of 15 amino acids. Germline CDR1 is DFQATT and CDR2 is SNEGSKA (reference sequence). In nucleotides, the CDR3 is TGCAGTGCTAGAGATTTGGCAGCCACTAATGAAAAACTGTTTTTT. Translating it yields CSARDLAATNEKLFF.